This TCR beta chain was obtained from a study of T cells after yellow fever vaccination. Study-wide context: Preparation used SMART-Seq v4 Ultra Low Input for the low-cell-number fractions. Points from the study as a whole: Researchers noted that a small share of clonotypes showed up in both CD4 and CD8 compartments. By day 5 rather than day 15, the secondary response had peaked, though it was weaker. Boosting was followed by the reappearance of most primary-vaccination clones (roughly 95% CD4, around 91% CD8).

TCRdb ran MiXCR on the 5' RACE reads and lists one entry per CDR3 protein. Of about 320,000 distinct CDR3 sequences in the sample, around a tenth were seen once. On this clonotype: Its matching antigen is unknown. Germline is not matched at one junction end, which may reflect a read error.

Per germline, CDR1 KGHSH and CDR2 LQKENI. This CDR3 region has 14 residues. J is TRBJ1-2 and V is TRBV18; 8 nucleotides agree with TRBD1. The TCR sequence derives from a man between 18 and 29 years old who received the YFV17D yellow fever vaccine. The specimen was CD4+ T cells sorted from PBMCs, collected 45 days after the yellow fever booster vaccination. In nucleotides, the CDR3 is TGTGCCAGCTCACCACTCGTGCAGGGGGCAAATTCAGAGTTC. Its translation: CASSPLVQGANSEF.